These 27 T cell receptor beta chains came from one sample sequenced in a study of brain T cells in children with intractable seizures. The data were produced by immunoSEQ multiplex PCR, yet TCRdb's version contains in-frame clones alone and is incomplete. The sample holds 100,000 to 120,000 clones; 94% are singletons and the top ten take under 4.5%. The sample in question was peripheral blood, obtained at surgery. All receptors come from a boy under two years old with hemimegalencephaly and intractable seizures.

The chain employs TRBV21-1 and TRBJ2-7; the table assigns TRBD2, which was not confirmed against the DNA. TRBV21-1 is annotated as a pseudogene. CDR3 size: 16 residues. CDR3 residues: CASSKGAGGPVDEQYF. The CDR3 DNA sequence: TGTGCCAGCAGCAAAGGAGCGGGAGGGCCAGTCGACGAGCAGTACTTC.

This sequence joins TRBV7-2 and TRBJ2-7; the D is unclear. The CDR3 runs to 15 residues. Germline V lookup: CDR1 SGHTA, CDR2 FQGNSA. Trimming cost V 5 bases and J 9 bases, with 23 bases left between them. The CDR3 nucleotides are TGTGCCAGCAGCCCTTCCCCCGAGCCCGTCTTGGGGCAGTACTTC. Translation: CASSPSPEPVLGQYF.

This sequence joins TRBV11-3 and TRBJ2-3, with a possible D match to TRBD2 (6 bases). There are 18 residues in the CDR3. The V gene lost 1 base and the J gene lost 0 bases, with 17 bases spanning the gap. Germline V gene data show CDR1 as SGHNT and CDR2 as YENEEA. CDR3 DNA sequence: TGTGCCAGCAGCTTAGGGCTAGCGCTCACCCTAAGCACAGATACGCAGTATTTT. It codes for CASSLGLALTLSTDTQYF.

The CDR3 DNA sequence: TGTGCCAGCAGCCACCGAGAATACACCTTC. This codes for CASSHREYTF. The genes are TRBV6-6 and TRBJ1-2, with no clear D. CDR1 is MNHNY and CDR2 is SVGAGI in the germline V gene (reference sequence). The CDR3 sequence is 10 residues long. Trimming cost V 6 bases and J 11 bases, with 10 bases left between them.

The J gene is TRBJ1-1, the V gene TRBV25-1, with D hard to call. CDR1 MGHDK and CDR2 SYGVNS come from the germline V gene. Trimming removed 4 bases from V and 11 bases from J, with 2 bases in between. This CDR3 is 8 amino acids long. The CDR3 DNA reads as TGTGCCAGCAGTGCGGCTTTCTTT. Protein product: CASSAAFF.

The chain has TRBV27 and TRBJ1-6, with 7 positions matching TRBD1. Germline values: CDR1 MNHEY, CDR2 SMNVEV (reference sequence). CDR3 length: 18 residues. V was pared by 4 bases and J by 0 bases, with 9 bases of the junction left unmatched. The CDR3 DNA follows: TGTGCCAGCAGTTCTCAGGGGGGCCCAAGCTCCTATAATTCACCCCTCCACTTT. Protein sequence: CASSSQGGPSSYNSPLHF.

The chain couples TRBV5-5 to TRBJ2-2, with D maybe TRBD1 (6 bases). V shed 0 bases and J shed 6 bases, with 9 bases lying between them. The CDR3 has 14 amino acids. Per the germline V gene, CDR1 is SGHKS and CDR2 is YYEKEE (reference sequence). The CDR3 coding sequence is TGTGCCAGCAGCTTGGGACAGGCGGCCGGGGAGCTGTTTTTT. Translated, it gives CASSLGQAAGELFF.

This chain uses TRBV6-6 with TRBJ1-1; D may be TRBD1 (5 bases). CDR1 and CDR2 (germline): MNHNY, SVGAGI (reference sequence). V shed 1 base and J shed 4 bases, with 13 bases lying between them. CDR3 length: 15 residues. CDR3 sequence: CASSYFEGRGTEAFF. The CDR3 DNA follows: TGTGCCAGCAGTTACTTCGAAGGAAGGGGCACTGAAGCTTTCTTT.

The rearrangement links TRBV5-5 to TRBJ1-1, with D unresolved. Trimming took off 4 bases at V and 0 bases at J, with 10 bases between the two ends. Germline lookup yields CDR1 SGHKS and CDR2 YYEKEE (reference sequence). This CDR3 comprises 14 residues. CDR3 bases: TGTGCCAGCAGCCTAGGACCCCTGAACACTGAAGCTTTCTTT. It codes for CASSLGPLNTEAFF. The variable domain in full, completed from reference TRBV5-5 and TRBJ1-1, reads DAGVTQSPTHLIKTRGQQVTLRCSPISGHKSVSWYQQVLGQGPQFIFQYYEKEERGRGNFPDRFSARQFPNYSSELNVNALLLGDSALYLCASSLGPLNTEAFFGQGTRLTVV.

The chain joins TRBV28 to TRBJ1-1; 9 nucleotides line up with TRBD1. From germline, CDR1 is MDHEN and CDR2 SYDVKM. This CDR3 is built from 19 residues. Trimming removed 4 bases from V and 3 bases from J; junction bases left unmatched: 18. The CDR3 protein is CASSSPLASDRDRDTEAFF. The CDR3 nucleotides read TGTGCCAGCAGTTCCCCACTCGCCTCAGACAGGGACAGGGACACTGAAGCTTTCTTT. The full variable domain, rest sourced from reference TRBV28 and TRBJ1-1, is DVKVTQSSRYLVKRTGEKVFLECVQDMDHENMFWYRQDPGLGLRLIYFSYDVKMKEKGDIPEGYSVSREKKERFSLILESASTNQTSMYLCASSSPLASDRDRDTEAFFGQGTRLTVV.

This chain links TRBV12-5 with TRBJ2-1; weak D call: TRBD2 (5 bases). The CDR3 is made up of 17 amino acids. Germline CDR1 reads LGHNT; CDR2 reads FRNRAP. The ends were cut back, 7 bases at V and 1 base at J, with 20 bases in the middle. Here the CDR3 reads CASVLDGRGGSYNEQFF. The CDR3 DNA sequence: TGTGCTAGTGTCCTCGACGGACGGGGTGGGTCCTACAATGAGCAGTTCTTC. The whole variable domain, remainder taken from reference TRBV12-5 and TRBJ2-1, is DARVTQTPRHKVTEMGQEVTMRCQPILGHNTVFWYRQTMMQGLELLAYFRNRAPLDDSGMPKDRFSAEMPDATLATLKIQPSEPRDSAVYFCASVLDGRGGSYNEQFFGPGTRLTVL.

CDR3 in amino acids: CASSQGRAASTDTQYF. The CDR3 DNA is TGTGCCAGCAGCCAAGGAAGGGCAGCTAGCACAGATACGCAGTATTTT. The V gene is TRBV3-1 (or the pseudogene TRBV3-2), the J gene TRBJ2-3; no firm D call. The germline CDR1 and CDR2 sequences are LGHDT and YNNKEL (reference sequence). V was clipped by 1 base and J by 0 bases, with 11 bases between them. The CDR3 is 16 amino acids.

This chain uses TRBV11-2 with TRBJ2-5; D possibly corresponds to TRBD2 (6 bases). Germline V gives CDR1 SGHAT, CDR2 FQNNGV. The CDR3 spans 15 residues. Trimming cost V 6 bases and J 5 bases, with 19 bases left between them. CDR3 region: CASRRSTRAKETQYF. The CDR3 DNA follows: TGTGCCAGCAGGCGCTCGACTAGAGCAAAGGAGACCCAGTACTTC.

This clone has only one observation. The chain is built from TRBV10-2 and TRBJ2-7; 11 nucleotides line up with TRBD2. The CDR3 runs 19 residues. Germline assignment: CDR1 WSHSY and CDR2 SAAADI. J was trimmed by 0 bases and V by 4 bases; bases with no gene match: 14. In DNA form, the CDR3 reads TGCGCCAGCAGTGTGACTAGCGGGGCGTCACCTTCGAGCTCCTACGAGCAGTACTTC. Amino acids: CASSVTSGASPSSSYEQYF.

This clone has just a few counts. This chain joins TRBV7-3 and TRBJ2-1, with D unresolved. CDR3 length: 13 amino acids. Germline loops: CDR1 SGHTA, CDR2 FQGTGA. With 4 bases removed from V and 2 bases from J, the gap between germline ends came to 6 bases. The CDR3 spells CASSSNTYNEQFF. In nucleotides, the CDR3 is TGTGCCAGCAGCTCCAACACCTACAATGAGCAGTTCTTC.

This clone showed up just once. The J gene is TRBJ1-1, the V gene TRBV28; a possible D gene is TRBD1 (5 bases). In germline, CDR1 is MDHEN, CDR2 SYDVKM. CDR3 length: 16 residues. Trimming took 6 bases from V and 4 from J, leaving 21 bases between them. The CDR3 is CASSPGRRGRATEAFF. In DNA form, the CDR3 reads TGTGCCAGCAGCCCCGGTCGTCGGGGGAGGGCCACTGAAGCTTTCTTT.

The rearrangement links TRBV5-6 to TRBJ2-7; D may be TRBD1 or TRBD2 (5 bases each). Germline values: CDR1 SGHDT, CDR2 YYEEEE. CDR3 length: 16 amino acids. With 0 bases removed from V and 0 bases from J, the gap between germline ends came to 13 bases. As DNA, the CDR3 is TGTGCCAGCAGCTTGGTCTGGGGGAGAAGCTCCTACGAGCAGTACTTC. This gives the protein CASSLVWGRSSYEQYF.

The rearrangement joins TRBV5-6 to TRBJ1-2; 9 bases are a match to TRBD1. The CDR3 sequence is 14 residues long. Germline assignment: CDR1 SGHDT and CDR2 YYEEEE. The V and J ends lost 4 bases and 3 bases, in that order; junction bases with no gene match: 4. CDR3 nucleotide sequence: TGTGCCAGCAGCGGGGACAGGGAGGACTATGGCTACACCTTC. Translated, it gives CASSGDREDYGYTF.

This clone has just one count. The genes are TRBV4-1 and TRBJ2-1, with unresolved D. The CDR3 totals 17 residues. V was shortened by 1 base and J by 1 base, with 14 bases between the two germline ends. CDR1 is MGHRA and CDR2 is YSYEKL in the germline V gene. In nucleotides, the CDR3 is TGCGCCAGCAGCCAAGGATCGGCTATCTTTTCCTACAATGAGCAGTTCTTC. This sequence encodes CASSQGSAIFSYNEQFF.

The chain has TRBV6-5 and TRBJ1-4; 9 bases agree with TRBD1. CDR1 is MNHEY and CDR2 is SVGAGI in the germline V gene. Trimming at V came to 6 bases and at J to 8 bases, leaving 1 base not matched to a gene. The CDR3 is 12 residues long. DNA for the CDR3: TGTGCCAGCAGAACAGGGGGCGAAAAACTGTTTTTT. This gives the protein CASRTGGEKLFF.

The CDR3 sequence is CASSHNHSTSAYNEQFF. The DNA for the CDR3 is TGTGCCAGCAGCCATAATCATTCTACATCAGCATACAATGAGCAGTTCTTC. This sequence joins TRBV9 and TRBJ2-1; D gene uncertain. CDR1 SGDLS and CDR2 YYNGEE come from the germline V gene. Deletions cut 4 bases from V and 4 bases from J, with 21 bases between. This CDR3 region has 17 residues.

This chain connects TRBV6-5 to TRBJ1-4, with D uncertain. This CDR3 contains 14 residues. Germline CDR1 and CDR2: MNHEY and SVGAGI. Between the trimmed V and J ends, which lost 7 bases and 0 bases, there was a span of 9 bases. The CDR3 region is CASKRTATNEKLFF. CDR3 coding DNA: TGTGCCAGCAAACGAACCGCAACTAATGAAAAACTGTTTTTT.

DNA of the CDR3: TGCGCCAGCAGCTCTTCGGGACCGAGCACAGATACGCAGTATTTT. Protein sequence: CASSSSGPSTDTQYF. This chain joins TRBV5-1 and TRBJ2-3; D possibly matches TRBD1 or TRBD2 (5 bases each). Germline values: CDR1 SGHRS, CDR2 YFSETQ. The CDR3 sequence is 15 residues long. Trimming took 3 bases from V and 0 from J, leaving 11 bases between them.

The chain employs TRBV6-5 and TRBJ1-1, with TRBD1 as a possible D gene (5 bases). This CDR3 contains 13 residues. The V end lost 7 bases, the J end lost 4 bases, and 13 bases lay between the germline ends. CDR1 is MNHEY and CDR2 is SVGAGI in the germline V gene. The CDR3 here is CASNRQGSTEAFF. CDR3 nucleotides: TGTGCCAGCAACCGTCAGGGTTCCACTGAAGCTTTCTTT.

J is TRBJ2-2 and V is TRBV10-3, with 12 bases aligning to TRBD2. V was clipped by 3 bases and J by 4 bases; unmatched bases: 3. Germline V gene sequence: CDR1 ENHRY, CDR2 SYGVKD. This CDR3 comprises 16 residues. CDR3 region: CAISDGLAGITGELFF. The CDR3 bases are TGTGCCATCAGTGATGGACTAGCGGGAATCACCGGGGAGCTGTTTTTT.

The chain's CDR3 is CASSPETYEQYF. CDR3 DNA: TGTGCCAGCAGTCCCGAGACCTACGAGCAGTACTTC. The chain recombines TRBV12-3 or TRBV12-4 with TRBJ2-7; unclear D gene. The CDR3 runs 12 residues. Trimming shortened V by 5 bases and J by 2 bases, and 7 bases separated the two germline ends.

This clone was seen just once. This chain connects TRBV5-1 to TRBJ1-1; no clear D gene. The CDR3 runs to 16 residues. Germline V gene data show CDR1 as SGHRS and CDR2 as YFSETQ. Between the trimmed V and J ends, which lost 0 bases and 4 bases, there was a span of 16 bases. As DNA, the CDR3 is TGCGCCAGCAGCTTGGCCGGGTCAGGTCGAGGCACTGAAGCTTTCTTT. Translation: CASSLAGSGRGTEAFF. The full variable domain, its missing parts supplied by reference TRBV5-1 and TRBJ1-1, is KAGVTQTPRYLIKTRGQQVTLSCSPISGHRSVSWYQQTPGQGLQFLFEYFSETQRNKGNFPGRFSGRQFSNSRSEMNVSTLELGDSALYLCASSLAGSGRGTEAFFGQGTRLTVV.